The 18 T cell receptor beta chains reported below all come from one sample, sequenced in a study of blood T cell repertoires in COVID-19. Sequenced by immunoSEQ multiplex PCR; TCRdb stores in-frame clones only, minus some. The table has about 120,000 clones, approximately 90% seen once. The sample comprised peripheral blood. These receptors were obtained from a woman aged 45-60 years with acute or convalescent COVID-19.

J is TRBJ2-2 and V is TRBV30; D is tentatively TRBD1 or TRBD2 (6 bases each). Germline-derived CDR1 and CDR2 are GTSNPN and SVGIG (reference sequence). The V end lost 5 bases, the J end lost 4 bases, and 17 bases lay between the germline ends. The CDR3 runs 15 residues. The CDR3 sequence: CAWGGTWDGTGELFF. In nucleotides, the CDR3 is TGTGCCTGGGGGGGGACATGGGACGGCACCGGGGAGCTGTTTTTT.

CDR3: CASSMRGYTF. The CDR3 coding sequence is TGTGCCAGTAGTATGAGGGGCTACACCTTC. The rearrangement links TRBV19 to TRBJ1-2; D call uncertain. The germline gives CDR1 LNHDA, CDR2 SQIVND (reference sequence). Between the trimmed V and J ends, which lost 3 bases and 8 bases, there was a span of 4 bases. This CDR3 has 10 residues.

The chain has TRBV3-1 (or the pseudogene TRBV3-2) and TRBJ2-1; a weak D match, TRBD1 (5 bases). The CDR3 is made up of 15 amino acids. Trimming removed 1 base at V and 6 bases at J, with 13 bases between. In germline, CDR1 is LGHDT, CDR2 YNNKEL (reference sequence). The CDR3 spells CASSQGYQGGNEQFF. As DNA, the CDR3 is TGTGCCAGCAGCCAAGGATACCAGGGCGGCAATGAGCAGTTCTTC.

The J gene is TRBJ2-3, the V gene TRBV20-1; D is unresolved. V lost 3 bases and J 2 bases, leaving 9 bases between the germline ends. Per the germline V gene, CDR1 is DFQATT and CDR2 is SNEGSKA (reference sequence). This CDR3 region has 13 residues. The CDR3 nucleotides read TGCAGTGCTAGTTCGGGTTTCACAGATACGCAGTATTTT. It yields the protein CSASSGFTDTQYF.

V usage is TRBV7-2 and J usage is TRBJ2-1; TRBD1 agrees at 11 bases. CDR1 is SGHTA, CDR2 FQGNSA, per germline. The CDR3 is made up of 16 amino acids. After removal of 3 bases from V and 2 bases from J, the junction contained 3 bases not matched to a gene. The CDR3 DNA reads as TGTGCCAGCAGCTTGGGGACAGGGGGGACCTACAATGAGCAGTTCTTC. Protein: CASSLGTGGTYNEQFF.

This clone was observed a few times. J is TRBJ2-2 and V is TRBV7-2; TRBD1 might be the D (6 bases). Germline V CDR1 and CDR2: SGHTA, FQGNSA. Trimming cost V 5 bases and J 5 bases, with 15 bases left between them. The CDR3 runs to 15 residues. DNA for the CDR3: TGTGCCAGCAGCCCCGAGGGGGTTGCAACCGGGGAGCTGTTTTTT. Protein sequence: CASSPEGVATGELFF. Complete variable domain (other parts from reference TRBV7-2 and TRBJ2-2): GAGVSQSPSNKVTEKGKDVELRCDPISGHTALYWYRQSLGQGLEFLIYFQGNSAPDKSGLPSDRFSAERTGGSVSTLTIQRTQQEDSAVYLCASSPEGVATGELFFGEGSRLTVL.

This chain connects TRBV5-8 to TRBJ2-7; TRBD1 aligns across 9 bases. Germline trimming cut 5 bases from V and 5 bases from J; bases unmatched to any gene: 8. Germline V lookup: CDR1 SGHTS, CDR2 YDEGEE. This CDR3 is 14 amino acids long. The CDR3 is CASSPGQGWDEQYF. CDR3 nucleotide sequence: TGTGCCAGCAGTCCTGGACAGGGGTGGGACGAGCAGTACTTC.

This clone was counted many times. The V gene is TRBV5-1, the J gene TRBJ2-1; the match to TRBD2 covers 11 bases. V gave up 4 bases and J gave up 3 bases; unmatched junction bases: 3. This CDR3 spans 15 amino acids. CDR1 is SGHRS and CDR2 is YFSETQ in the germline V gene. CDR3 protein: CASSRTSGGYNEQFF. The CDR3 DNA follows: TGCGCCAGCAGCCGAACTAGCGGGGGCTACAATGAGCAGTTCTTC. Full variable domain (outside the CDR3, taken from reference TRBV5-1 and TRBJ2-1): KAGVTQTPRYLIKTRGQQVTLSCSPISGHRSVSWYQQTPGQGLQFLFEYFSETQRNKGNFPGRFSGRQFSNSRSEMNVSTLELGDSALYLCASSRTSGGYNEQFFGPGTRLTVL.

The chain employs TRBV9 and TRBJ1-4; 7 nucleotides align to TRBD1. The CDR3 is made up of 15 amino acids. In germline, CDR1 is SGDLS, CDR2 YYNGEE. V dropped 4 bases and J dropped 0; count of bases not matched to a gene: 3. In DNA, the CDR3 is TGTGCCAGCAGCCCAGGGGGTGCAACTAATGAAAAACTGTTTTTT. Translated, it gives CASSPGGATNEKLFF. The full variable domain, in which reference TRBV9 and TRBJ1-4 provide the parts outside the CDR3, is DSGVTQTPKHLITATGQRVTLRCSPRSGDLSVYWYQQSLDQGLQFLIQYYNGEERAKGNILERFSAQQFPDLHSELNLSSLELGDSALYFCASSPGGATNEKLFFGSGTQLSVL.

The chain links TRBV7-8 to TRBJ2-7; weak D call: TRBD1 (5 bases). Trimming stripped 1 base from V and 5 bases from J, with 9 bases between. CDR3 length equals 13 residues. Per germline, CDR1 SGHVS and CDR2 FQNEAQ. The CDR3 DNA sequence: TGTGCCAGCAGCTTAGACAGGTGGCACGAGCAGTACTTC. Protein sequence: CASSLDRWHEQYF. Variable domain in full (rest from reference TRBV7-8 and TRBJ2-7): GAGVSQSPRYKVAKRGQDVALRCDPISGHVSLFWYQQALGQGPEFLTYFQNEAQLDKSGLPSDRFFAERPEGSVSTLKIQRTQQEDSAVYLCASSLDRWHEQYFGPGTRLTVT.

This clone is a singleton in its sample. The V gene is TRBV11-3, the J gene TRBJ2-5; 9 bases align to TRBD2. This CDR3 region has 17 residues. The trim removed 4 bases at V and 5 bases at J, leaving 14 bases unmatched. Germline V CDR1 and CDR2: SGHNT, YENEEA. CDR3 loop: CASSSSLTGTSWETQYF. Here the CDR3 DNA reads TGTGCCAGCAGCTCCTCACTAACCGGGACTAGCTGGGAGACCCAGTACTTC.

The chain is built from TRBV6-5 and TRBJ2-7, with TRBD2 identical over 9 bases. The J segment lost 0 bases and the V segment lost 10 bases, leaving 10 bases of the junction unmatched. This CDR3 contains 15 residues. Germline V gene lookup returns CDR1 MNHEY and CDR2 SVGAGI. CDR3 protein: CATAVAGDPSYEQYF. The CDR3 DNA reads as TGTGCCACCGCCGTAGCGGGAGACCCCTCCTACGAGCAGTACTTC.

CDR3 sequence reads: CASSIKGVWADTQYF. For the CDR3, the DNA is TGTGCCAGTAGTATAAAAGGGGTATGGGCAGATACGCAGTATTTT. This rearrangement joins TRBV19 to TRBJ2-3, with D perhaps matching TRBD1 (5 bases). Trimming removed 2 bases at V and 4 bases at J, with 13 bases between. This CDR3 is 15 amino acids long. Germline V lookup: CDR1 LNHDA, CDR2 SQIVND (reference sequence).

The chain combines TRBV18 with TRBJ1-6, with 7 bases lining up with TRBD1. The V and J ends lost 6 bases and 6 bases, in that order; junction bases with no gene match: 5. Germline V gene lookup returns CDR1 KGHSH and CDR2 LQKENI. This CDR3 comprises 14 residues. The CDR3 DNA sequence: TGTGCCAGCTCCCCAGGACAGGCTAATTCACCCCTCCACTTT. This sequence encodes CASSPGQANSPLHF.

In the case of this clone: The sample carries other DNA sequences with the same CDR3. The V call is TRBV6-5, the J call TRBJ2-1; D ambiguous. V shed 0 bases and J shed 4 bases, with 7 bases lying between them. The CDR3 is 14 residues long. Germline loops: CDR1 MNHEY, CDR2 SVGAGI. Here the CDR3 reads CASSYSSTYNEQFF. Written as DNA, the CDR3 is TGTGCCAGCAGTTACTCCAGTACGTACAATGAGCAGTTCTTC.

V is TRBV19 and J is TRBJ2-5; D may be TRBD2 (5 bases). This CDR3 spans 15 amino acids. From germline, CDR1 is LNHDA and CDR2 SQIVND (reference sequence). The V gene lost 6 bases and the J gene lost 2 bases, with 16 bases spanning the gap. CDR3 sequence reads: CASRPSDWVQETQYF. CDR3 DNA: TGTGCCAGTAGACCCTCGGACTGGGTACAAGAGACCCAGTACTTC.

This clone showed up just once. The gene calls are TRBV3-1 (or the pseudogene TRBV3-2) and TRBJ1-1, with D unresolved. The V and J ends lost 3 bases and 4 bases respectively, with 12 bases between them. Per germline, CDR1 LGHDT and CDR2 YNNKEL (reference sequence). There are 14 residues in the CDR3. DNA of the CDR3: TGTGCCAGCAGCCAGAGGGAGCGGGTCACTGAAGCTTTCTTT. This codes for CASSQRERVTEAFF.

In its sample, this clone was seen once. This chain joins TRBV2 and TRBJ2-4; TRBD2 matches 14 bases. Trimming cost V 11 bases and J 6 bases; bases outside gene matches: 6. Germline-derived CDR1 and CDR2 are SNHLY and FYNNEI. CDR3 length equals 14 residues. In DNA, the CDR3 is TGTGCCCGATCCGGGACTAGCGGGGGAAACATTCAGTACTTC. It yields the protein CARSGTSGGNIQYF.